This entry features one T cell receptor beta chain sequence. Its binding antigen is unknown. Base qualities were left out, and no much larger clone turns up one base away. The EasySep Human CD8+ T Cell Enrichment Kit was used on day 10 to isolate CD8+ T cells from every culture. TCR beta CDR3 regions were sequenced at survey depth on the immunoSEQ platform. The QIAamp DNA micro kit was used to extract genomic DNA from every cultured and uncultured CD8+ T cell population. As for the authors' bioinformatics: Samples with fewer than 5,000 productive reads were excluded, which removed about 6.5% of the roughly 80 HIV peptide-stimulated cultures. Sequences were trimmed to CDR3 by a MANAFEST web app, and nonproductive sequences, CDR3s under 5 amino acids, and sequences not starting with C or ending with F/W were removed. For a clonotype to count as antigen-specific, the clonotype had to expand relative to the no-peptide control in at least 2 of 3 replicates at FDR 0.01, and only within one epitope family. In addition, a specific clonotype needed a frequency at least fivefold higher than in wells stimulated with peptides from other epitope families. Not all clones reach the TCRdb copy of this immuneACCESS table, which keeps in-frame sequences only. Checked studies attribute under half of the gap to unresolved V genes and leave the rest unexplained. Clone size and V and J calls were adopted from that table, with D and trimming inferred from the DNA. The sample table lists tens of thousands of clones, roughly four fifths of them with a count of one. The ten largest clones represent about a quarter of the sample.

The sample comes from a study of CD8 T cell repertoires and HIV-1 epitope variants (dated by TCRdb to about 2020). About the study as a whole: T cells were stimulated in separate culture wells with each of twenty-five peptides representing autologous and known Gag and Nef epitope variants. Control conditions included a CMV, EBV and flu peptide pool, the Ebola AY9 epitope as negative control, and a no-peptide well. The epitopes tested were three Gag epitope families plus Nef HW9 and YT9. T cells were enriched using the EasySep Human T Cell Enrichment Kit and were co-cultured with equal numbers of autologous T cell-negative cells serving as antigen-presenting cells. Cultures were maintained for about ten days in IMDM with gentamicin, and half-media changes adding IL-2, IL-7 and IL-15 were performed on days 3 and 7. An aliquot of 1M T cells was saved as an uncultured baseline condition, separate from the approximately 80 T cell cultures. A total of more than 75 T cell cultures were run, with each culture condition done in triplicate except for one peptide, which was done in duplicate. The study at large found these results: The Nef KF9 family was recognized by five clonotypes and the HW9 family by one, and no responses to the TAALDMSHF plasma variant were observed. Of the nine antigen-specific TCR beta clonotypes identified, five or six appeared cross-reactive for autologous or known escape epitope variants. The assay identified only TCR beta chains and indicated proliferation to antigen, not T cell function or cytokine profile.

From the cysteine through the phenylalanine, the CDR3 covers 12 amino acids. Only the CDR3 region is kept as DNA, spanning 36 bases read in frame from base 1. Trimming at the junction amounts to 5 bases on V and 5 bases on J, and the germline ends lie 10 bases apart. Per the germline V gene, SGHTA is the CDR1 and FQGNSA is the CDR2. The TCR comes from a male donor with HIV. The sequence joins TRBV7-2 to TRBJ2-7; confidence is insufficient to name the D gene. Material: uncultured baseline CD8+ T cells from peripheral blood mononuclear cells (PBMCs). The CDR3 sequence is CASSPTLHEQYF. The nucleotides read TGTGCCAGCAGCCCTACCCTCCACGAGCAGTACTTC.